The clone carrying this T cell receptor (beta chain) has a handful of counts. Its antigen remains unknown. The whole isolated RNA underwent reverse transcription, so sequencing captured expressed TCRB transcripts. TCRdb's copy holds only in-frame clones and misses some; the assay was immunoSEQ multiplex PCR. The repertoire holds over 350,000 clones, with roughly 16% as singletons. This sample is part of a study of beta chain features in type 1 diabetes. Study-wide findings and caveats: Fewer insertions but more deletions were seen at VDJ junctions in type 1 diabetes patients. Shorter TCRB CDR3s, moderately but significantly so, marked every one of the four CD4+ subsets in Type 1 diabetes patients.

The CDR3 spans 14 residues. V lost 2 bases to trimming and J lost 2 bases; unmatched junction nucleotides: 1. CDR1 is LNHNV and CDR2 is YYDKDF in the germline V gene (reference sequence). Only one heparinised blood draw was taken per donor, and its volume averaged about 120 mL. The sequence came from a woman in her late teens or twenties in good health. The sequencing input was naive CD4+ T cells from blood. This rearrangement joins TRBV15 to TRBJ1-2; 8 bases are shared with TRBD1. CDR3 sequence reads: CATSRRQGNYGYTF. The CDR3 DNA is TGTGCCACCAGCAGACGACAGGGGAACTATGGCTACACCTTC.